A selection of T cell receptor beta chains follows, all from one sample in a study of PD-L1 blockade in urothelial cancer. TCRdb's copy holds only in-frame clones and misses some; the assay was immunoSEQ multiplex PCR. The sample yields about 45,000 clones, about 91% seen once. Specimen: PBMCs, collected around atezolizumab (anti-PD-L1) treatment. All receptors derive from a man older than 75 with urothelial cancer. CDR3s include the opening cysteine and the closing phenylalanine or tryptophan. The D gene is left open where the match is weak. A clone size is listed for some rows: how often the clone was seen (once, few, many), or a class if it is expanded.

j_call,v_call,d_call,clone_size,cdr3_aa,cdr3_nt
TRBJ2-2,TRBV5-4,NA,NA,CASSRRLAPDTGELFF,TGTGCCAGCAGCCGAAGACTGGCCCCGGACACCGGGGAGCTGTTTTTT
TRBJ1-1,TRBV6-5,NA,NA,CASSYGGSGSAEAFF,TGTGCCAGCAGTTATGGTGGATCGGGTAGCGCTGAAGCTTTCTTT
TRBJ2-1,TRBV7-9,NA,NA,CASSSSGDSNEQFF,TGTGCCAGCAGCTCCTCGGGAGACAGCAATGAGCAGTTCTTC
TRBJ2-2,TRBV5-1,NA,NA,CASREGTGAGELFF,TGCGCCAGCAGGGAAGGGACGGGGGCCGGGGAGCTGTTTTTT
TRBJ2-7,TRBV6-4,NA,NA,CASRDASSTYEQYF,TGTGCCAGCAGGGACGCTTCATCTACGTACGAGCAGTACTTC
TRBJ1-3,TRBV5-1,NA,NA,CASSLDPGAGSGNTIYF,TGCGCCAGCAGCTTGGACCCAGGGGCGGGCTCTGGAAACACCATATATTTT
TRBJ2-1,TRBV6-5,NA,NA,CASSPLNEQFF,TGTGCCAGCAGCCCCCTCAATGAGCAGTTCTTC
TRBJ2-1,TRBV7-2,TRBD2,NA,CASSSLAGGRGFNEQFF,TGTGCCAGCAGCTCCTTAGCGGGAGGGAGGGGATTCAATGAGCAGTTCTTC
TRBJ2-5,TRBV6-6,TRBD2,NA,CASSYTTGLEEETQYF,TGTGCCAGCAGTTACACAACCGGACTAGAGGAAGAGACCCAGTACTTC
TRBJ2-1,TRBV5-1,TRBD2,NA,CASSSGGTSFSGSNEQFF,TGCGCCAGCAGCTCTGGAGGGACTAGTTTTTCAGGGAGCAATGAGCAGTTCTTC
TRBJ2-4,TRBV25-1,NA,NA,CASSDRLNIQYF,TGTGCCAGCAGTGACAGACTAAACATTCAGTACTTC
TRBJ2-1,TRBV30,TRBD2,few,CAWSGGRELYNEQFF,TGTGCCTGGAGTGGAGGGCGGGAGCTATACAATGAGCAGTTCTTC
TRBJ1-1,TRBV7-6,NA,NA,CASSLRRTEGERTEAFF,TGTGCCAGCAGCTTACGTCGGACAGAGGGGGAAAGGACTGAAGCTTTCTTT
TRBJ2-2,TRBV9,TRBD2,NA,CASERSGSANTGELFF,TGTGCCAGTGAGCGCAGCGGGAGCGCGAACACCGGGGAGCTGTTTTTT
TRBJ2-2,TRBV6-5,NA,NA,CASSYSATDYTGELFF,TGTGCCAGCAGTTACTCCGCGACAGACTACACCGGGGAGCTGTTTTTT
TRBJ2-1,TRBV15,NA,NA,CATSTSPSLVFNEQFF,TGTGCCACCAGCACCAGCCCTAGCCTAGTCTTCAATGAGCAGTTCTTC
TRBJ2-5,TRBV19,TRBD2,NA,CASSGTSGETQYF,TGTGCCAGTTCCGGGACTAGCGGGGAGACCCAGTACTTC
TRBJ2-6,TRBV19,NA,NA,CASSIRTGRGSGANVLTF,TGTGCCAGTAGTATCCGGACAGGTCGGGGGTCTGGGGCCAACGTCCTGACTTTC
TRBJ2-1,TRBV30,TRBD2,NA,CAWSKDSGRAVYNEQFF,TGTGCCTGGAGTAAAGATAGCGGGAGGGCCGTCTACAATGAGCAGTTCTTC
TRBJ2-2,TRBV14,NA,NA,CASSQVRARVSGELFF,TGTGCCAGCAGCCAAGTTCGAGCCCGAGTTTCCGGGGAGCTGTTTTTT
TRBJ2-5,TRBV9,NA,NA,CASSVDPQGETQYF,TGTGCCAGCAGCGTAGACCCCCAGGGAGAGACCCAGTACTTC
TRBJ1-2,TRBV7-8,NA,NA,CASSYGEVYGYTF,TGTGCCAGCAGCTATGGGGAGGTCTATGGCTACACCTTC
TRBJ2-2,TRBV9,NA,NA,CASSANIPTGELFF,TGTGCCAGCAGCGCCAACATCCCCACCGGGGAGCTGTTTTTT
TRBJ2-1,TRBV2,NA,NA,CASSEGSYNEQFF,TGTGCCAGCAGTGAAGGCAGTTACAATGAGCAGTTCTTC
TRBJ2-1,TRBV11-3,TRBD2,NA,CASSLESGSSYNEQFF,TGTGCCAGCAGCTTAGAAAGCGGGAGCTCCTACAATGAGCAGTTCTTC
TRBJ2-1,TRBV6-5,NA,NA,CASSYSGPRTYNEQFF,TGTGCCAGCAGTTACAGCGGGCCCCGAACCTACAATGAGCAGTTCTTC
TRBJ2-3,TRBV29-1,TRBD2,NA,CSVEVIAGMSTDTQYF,TGCAGCGTTGAAGTAATAGCGGGAATGTCCACAGATACGCAGTATTTT
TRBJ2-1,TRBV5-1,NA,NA,CASSFRSYNEQFF,TGCGCCAGCAGCTTCCGCTCCTACAATGAGCAGTTCTTC
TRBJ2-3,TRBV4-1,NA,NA,CASSQLKTRTDTQYF,TGCGCCAGCAGCCAGTTAAAAACTAGGACAGATACGCAGTATTTT
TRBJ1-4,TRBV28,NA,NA,CASSPSGSTNEKLFF,TGTGCCAGCAGCCCGTCGGGTTCGACTAATGAAAAACTGTTTTTT
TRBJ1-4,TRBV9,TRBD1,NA,CASSVTGGNEKLFF,TGTGCCAGCAGCGTCACAGGGGGGAACGAAAAACTGTTTTTT
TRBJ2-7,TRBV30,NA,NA,CAWSGGGESSYEQYF,TGTGCCTGGAGTGGAGGGGGTGAGTCCTCCTACGAGCAGTACTTC